Here is one T cell receptor beta chain with its context. The antigen is unknown. Extracted total RNA amounted to at least 6 micrograms for each sample. This entry belongs to a study of blood T cells in healthy people across ages. Regarding the study as a whole: Since the PBMCs were unsorted, naive and antigen-experienced cells could not be conclusively compared.

Primed by a sample-barcoded 5' primer and a J-beta primer mix, a second PCR proceeded for 7 to 11 cycles. All cDNA molecules were each tagged by a template-switch adaptor with 12 random nucleotides. MiXCR, run by TCRdb on the 5' RACE reads, gives a single entry per CDR3 protein. The repertoire holds about 1,600,000 distinct CDR3 sequences, with around 42% as singletons. The CDR3 extends over 12 amino acids. Germline V gene data show CDR1 as DFQATT and CDR2 as SNEGSKA (reference sequence). The source of this sequence is a woman younger than 35 in good health. The chain combines TRBV20-1 with TRBJ2-1, with 11 positions matching TRBD2. The sequenced sample was blood. Here the CDR3 DNA reads TGCAGCGGCGCTAGCGGGAGGAATGAGCAGTTCTTC. Translating gives CSGASGRNEQFF.